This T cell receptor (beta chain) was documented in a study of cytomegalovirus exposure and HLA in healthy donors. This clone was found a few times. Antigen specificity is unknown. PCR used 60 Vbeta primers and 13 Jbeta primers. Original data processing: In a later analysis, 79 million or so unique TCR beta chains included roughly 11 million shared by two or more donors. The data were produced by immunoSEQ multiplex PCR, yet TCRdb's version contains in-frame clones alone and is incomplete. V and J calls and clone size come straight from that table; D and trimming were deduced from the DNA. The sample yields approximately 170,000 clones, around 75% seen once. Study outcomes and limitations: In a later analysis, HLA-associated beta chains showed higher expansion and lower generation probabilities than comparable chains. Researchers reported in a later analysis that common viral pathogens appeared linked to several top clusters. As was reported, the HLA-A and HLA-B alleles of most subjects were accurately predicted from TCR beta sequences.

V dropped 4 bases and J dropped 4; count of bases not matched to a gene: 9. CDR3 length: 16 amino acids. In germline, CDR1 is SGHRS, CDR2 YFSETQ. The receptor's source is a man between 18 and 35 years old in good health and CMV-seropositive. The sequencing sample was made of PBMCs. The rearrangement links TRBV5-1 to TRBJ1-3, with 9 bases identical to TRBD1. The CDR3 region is CASSGAGTGSGNTIYF. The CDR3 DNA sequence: TGCGCCAGCAGCGGAGCCGGGACAGGGTCCGGAAACACCATATATTTT.